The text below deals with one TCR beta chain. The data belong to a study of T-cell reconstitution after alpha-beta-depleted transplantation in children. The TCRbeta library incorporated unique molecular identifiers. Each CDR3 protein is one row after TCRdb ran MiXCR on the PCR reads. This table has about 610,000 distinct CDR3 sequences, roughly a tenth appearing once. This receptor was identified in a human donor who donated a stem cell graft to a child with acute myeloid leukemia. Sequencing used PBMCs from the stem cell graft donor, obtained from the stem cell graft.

CDR3 residues: CASSLQGKGEETQYF. In DNA form, the CDR3 reads TGTGCCAGCAGCTTACAGGGTAAAGGGGAAGAGACCCAGTACTTC. The chain couples TRBV11-2 to TRBJ2-5; D is possibly TRBD1 (5 bases). This CDR3 comprises 15 residues. Trimming pared 2 bases from V and 3 bases from J, leaving 13 bases between. Germline lookup yields CDR1 SGHAT and CDR2 FQNNGV.